Given below is one TCR beta chain in context. Its matching antigen is unknown. This CDR3 region has 14 residues. V shed 4 bases and J shed 1 base, with 10 bases lying between them. The sample comes from a study of T-cell memory formation after mild COVID-19. Study-wide results and limits: Pre-infection memory contained some responding clones, which suggested that cross-reactive memory had joined. CD4+ contracting clones were found mainly in CM and EM, and CD8+ ones in EMRA.

MiXCR, run by TCRdb on the 5' RACE reads, gives a single entry per CDR3 protein. This table has hundreds of thousands of distinct CDR3 sequences, over 25% appearing once. V and J are TRBV12-3 or TRBV12-4 and TRBJ1-1; no firm D call. The sequencing sample was made of PBMCs or a T cell subset sorted from them (not recorded which). The receptor comes from an adult woman who had mild COVID-19 (a few samples of this study predate the infection). Cell type and time point are not known. The CDR3 DNA sequence: TGTGCCAGCAGTTCGCCGCCAGGGAACACTGAAGCTTTCTTT. This translates into CASSSPPGNTEAFF.